A selection of T cell receptor beta chains follows, all from one sample in a study of Graves' ophthalmopathy and Graves' hyperthyroidism. Via MiXCR, TCRdb re-called the multiplex PCR reads, giving one row per CDR3 protein. Found here are hundreds of thousands of distinct CDR3 sequences, approximately 39% of them singletons; the top ten hold roughly 3%. The sample comprised peripheral blood. Receptor source: an adult man with Graves' ophthalmopathy. The CDR3 runs from the conserved cysteine through the conserved F or W. The D gene is left open where the match is weak. Not every row has a clone size; where given, it reads once, few, many or a size class.

clone_size | d_call | j_call | v_call | cdr3_aa | cdr3_nt
. | . | TRBJ2-5 | TRBV20-1 | CSARGQETQYF | TGCAGTGCTAGGGGGCAAGAGACCCAGTACTTC
. | TRBD1 | TRBJ1-1 | TRBV29-1 | CSVEDRQGLNTEAFF | TGCAGCGTTGAAGATCGACAGGGCCTTAACACTGAAGCTTTCTTT
many | . | TRBJ1-2 | TRBV5-5 | CASSLVGGIAYGYTF | TGTGCCAGCAGCTTGGTCGGGGGAATCGCGTATGGCTACACCTTC
few | . | TRBJ1-2 | TRBV12-5 | CASGLALASGLGYGYTF | TGTGCTAGTGGTTTGGCCCTTGCTTCTGGCCTGGGCTATGGCTACACCTTC
few | . | TRBJ2-5 | TRBV20-1 | CSALQPRGRQETQYF | TGCAGTGCTCTACAGCCCCGGGGGCGACAAGAGACCCAGTACTTC
many | TRBD1 | TRBJ1-4 | TRBV20-1 | CSARDPRTGHNEKLFF | TGCAGTGCTAGAGATCCCCGGACAGGGCATAATGAAAAACTGTTTTTT
. | . | TRBJ1-1 | TRBV11-2 | CASSSEGWSGEAFF | TGTGCCAGCAGCTCGGAGGGGTGGTCAGGTGAAGCTTTCTTT
few | TRBD2 | TRBJ2-5 | TRBV6-5 | CASRREAGGLETQYF | TGTGCCAGCAGGAGGGAAGCGGGGGGGTTAGAGACCCAGTACTTC
many | . | TRBJ1-1 | TRBV7-9 | CASSFDKIRAFF | TGTGCCAGCAGCTTCGACAAGATACGGGCTTTCTTT
many | . | TRBJ1-4 | TRBV11-2 | CASSLPPNDEKLFF | TGTGCCAGCAGCTTACCCCCCAACGACGAAAAACTGTTTTTT
few | . | TRBJ2-7 | TRBV29-1 | CAWSPTLSGVGIPYEQYF | TGTGCCTGGAGTCCTACGCTGTCGGGAGTGGGTATCCCCTACGAGCAGTACTTC
few | TRBD1 | TRBJ1-2 | TRBV20-1 | CSARYVTGGLANYGYTF | TGCAGTGCTAGATACGTGACAGGGGGCCTGGCTAACTATGGCTACACCTTC
. | . | TRBJ2-5 | TRBV9 | CASSVGSGGQETQYF | TGTGCCAGCAGCGTTGGATCTGGGGGCCAAGAGACCCAGTACTTC
. | . | TRBJ2-6 | TRBV6-6 | CASILKASGANILTF | TGTGCCAGCATTTTGAAGGCCTCTGGGGCCAACATCCTGACATTC
many | TRBD1 | TRBJ1-1 | TRBV11-2 | CASRGQGLVNTEAFF | TGTGCCAGCAGGGGACAGGGGTTGGTGAACACTGAAGCTTTCTTT
. | . | TRBJ2-5 | TRBV20-1 | CSAREGPAETQYF | TGCAGTGCTAGAGAGGGACCAGCGGAGACCCAGTACTTC
many | . | TRBJ1-5 | TRBV12-3/TRBV12-4 | CASSPRGRNQPQHF | TGTGCCAGCAGCCCCAGGGGTCGCAATCAGCCCCAGCATTTT
. | TRBD1 | TRBJ1-4 | TRBV2 | CASQKQGRGEKLFF | TGTGCCAGCCAGAAACAGGGGAGGGGTGAAAAACTGTTTTTT
once | TRBD1 | TRBJ1-6 | TRBV10-2 | CASSGQVKSSPLHF | TGTGCCAGCAGTGGACAGGTGAAGAGTTCACCCCTCCACTTT
many | . | TRBJ1-1 | TRBV12-3/TRBV12-4 | CASRQTNSGRAFF | TGTGCCAGCAGACAAACTAATTCAGGGAGGGCTTTCTTT
. | . | TRBJ1-5 | TRBV10-3 | CAISESTSAQHF | TGTGCCATCAGTGAGTCCACTAGCGCCCAGCATTTT
. | . | TRBJ1-2 | TRBV19 | CASSIAPPELNYGYTF | TGTGCCAGTAGTATTGCCCCCCCGGAACTTAACTATGGCTACACCTTC
many | . | TRBJ2-2 | TRBV10-3 | CAISEGSGELFF | TGTGCCATCAGTGAAGGTTCCGGGGAGCTGTTTTTT
many | . | TRBJ1-5 | TRBV10-3 | CAISEIGGNQPQHF | TGTGCCATCAGTGAGATCGGCGGGAATCAGCCCCAGCATTTT
. | . | TRBJ2-2 | TRBV29-1 | CSVPRPTGELFF | TGCAGCGTTCCCCGACCCACCGGGGAGCTGTTTTTT
. | . | TRBJ1-2 | TRBV2 | CASSSTGGEYGYTF | TGTGCCAGCTCGTCGACAGGCGGGGAGTATGGCTACACCTTC
few | TRBD1 | TRBJ1-5 | TRBV3-1 | CASSPSGTGLTQPQHF | TGTGCCAGCAGCCCCTCCGGGACAGGTTTAACTCAGCCCCAGCATTTT
many | . | TRBJ1-5 | TRBV12-3/TRBV12-4 | CASSLSAGDGPQHF | TGTGCCAGCAGTTTATCGGCAGGGGATGGACCCCAGCATTTT
few | . | TRBJ2-7 | TRBV12-5 | CASGRTINEQYF | TGTGCTAGTGGCCGCACTATTAACGAGCAGTACTTC
many | . | TRBJ1-2 | TRBV6-1 | CASSERLGGADGYTF | TGTGCCAGCAGTGAACGTTTAGGGGGGGCTGATGGCTACACCTTC
. | TRBD2 | TRBJ2-5 | TRBV10-3 | CAIRDRLAAETQYF | TGTGCCATCAGGGACAGACTAGCGGCGGAGACCCAGTACTTC
many | . | TRBJ2-7 | TRBV5-8 | CASVSDKTYEQYF | TGTGCCAGCGTTTCGGACAAAACCTACGAGCAGTACTTC
many | . | TRBJ1-2 | TRBV19 | CASLPGQNTNYGYTF | TGTGCCAGTCTCCCAGGGCAGAACACTAACTATGGCTACACCTTC
many | . | TRBJ1-1 | TRBV29-1 | CSVIRDYGYSEAFF | TGCAGCGTTATTAGGGACTACGGCTATTCTGAAGCTTTCTTT
once | TRBD1 | TRBJ1-5 | TRBV10-3 | CAISAPQGNNQPQHF | TGTGCCATCAGTGCGCCACAGGGGAACAATCAGCCCCAGCATTTT
many | . | TRBJ2-5 | TRBV27 | CASSLRFQETQYF | TGTGCCAGCAGTCTCCGATTCCAAGAGACCCAGTACTTC
many | . | TRBJ2-2 | TRBV5-1 | CASRGELFF | TGCGCCAGCCGGGGGGAGCTGTTTTTT
many | TRBD1 | TRBJ2-7 | TRBV5-1 | CASSPTDRGSEQYF | TGCGCCAGCAGCCCAACGGACAGGGGGTCCGAGCAGTACTTC
. | . | TRBJ2-7 | TRBV5-6 | CASTSDNTYEQYF | TGTGCCAGCACCTCCGACAATACCTACGAGCAGTACTTC
many | . | TRBJ1-5 | TRBV2 | CASSGPLGNQPQHF | TGTGCCAGCAGCGGGCCACTGGGCAATCAGCCCCAGCATTTT
many | . | TRBJ2-7 | TRBV5-1 | CASSLPTPYEQYF | TGCGCCAGCAGCTTGCCGACCCCCTACGAGCAGTACTTC
. | . | TRBJ2-5 | TRBV27 | CASSFSRGETQYF | TGTGCCAGCAGTTTCAGCAGGGGAGAGACCCAGTACTTC
. | . | TRBJ1-6 | TRBV10-3 | CAIAGVGNSPLHF | TGTGCCATCGCAGGGGTGGGTAATTCACCCCTCCACTTT
many | . | TRBJ1-1 | TRBV9 | CASSPEGQNTEAFF | TGTGCCAGCAGCCCCGAGGGCCAAAACACTGAAGCTTTCTTT
. | . | TRBJ1-5 | TRBV2 | CASSEHGAVNQPQHF | TGTGCCAGCAGTGAACATGGGGCAGTCAATCAGCCCCAGCATTTT
few | . | TRBJ1-3 | TRBV6-1 | CASSEGGGRGNTIYF | TGTGCCAGCAGTGAAGGAGGGGGTAGGGGAAACACCATATATTTT
. | TRBD1 | TRBJ1-1 | TRBV12-3/TRBV12-4 | CASSPGQGAVEAFF | TGTGCCAGCAGCCCGGGACAGGGGGCGGTTGAAGCTTTCTTT
few | . | TRBJ1-3 | TRBV6-6 | CASSPIRGTGNTIYF | TGTGCCAGCAGTCCGATTCGGGGTACTGGAAACACCATATATTTT
few | . | TRBJ1-1 | TRBV6-5 | CASSEELYGTYEAFF | TGTGCCAGCAGTGAAGAATTATACGGGACCTATGAAGCTTTCTTT
few | TRBD1 | TRBJ1-2 | TRBV19 | CASSLDGTGTNYGYTF | TGTGCCAGCAGTTTAGACGGGACAGGGACTAACTATGGCTACACCTTC
. | . | TRBJ1-5 | TRBV7-2 | CASSQGGSPSNQPQHF | TGCGCCAGCAGCCAAGGGGGTAGCCCTAGCAATCAGCCCCAGCATTTT
. | . | TRBJ1-2 | TRBV25-1 | CASSERLGEANYGYTF | TGTGCCAGCAGTGAACGGCTCGGCGAAGCTAACTATGGCTACACCTTC
. | . | TRBJ1-2 | TRBV18 | CASSPPSGDVGYTF | TGTGCCAGCTCACCACCTTCGGGGGACGTTGGCTACACCTTC